This T cell receptor (beta chain) was sequenced during a study of identical twins. This clonotype has a handful of counts. Antigen: not known. Study-wide results and caveats: Weaker excess twin sharing was seen among beta out-of-frame sequences. With abundant cord blood beta clonotypes, insertions were fewer; memory repertoires showed no such pattern. Rather than following the same donors, the conclusions depended on cross-sectional statistical analysis.

The germline gives CDR1 SGHRS, CDR2 YFSETQ. Trimming cost V 4 bases and J 5 bases; bases outside gene matches: 11. CDR3 length: 17 residues. No donor was unhealthy or non-Caucasian. In TCRdb, the 5' RACE reads were re-called with MiXCR into one record per CDR3 protein. The sample lists a few hundred thousand distinct CDR3 sequences, around 9.6% occurring once. These data were also filed under a second study, of yellow fever vaccine responses in identical twins.

What was sequenced was PBMCs. V is TRBV5-1 and J is TRBJ2-2, with 10 positions matching TRBD1. This clonotype was sampled from a woman younger than 30 in good health. CDR3 nucleotide sequence: TGCGCCAGCAGCCCACAACCCGGACAGGGGGTAACCGGGGAGCTGTTTTTT. Encoded protein: CASSPQPGQGVTGELFF.